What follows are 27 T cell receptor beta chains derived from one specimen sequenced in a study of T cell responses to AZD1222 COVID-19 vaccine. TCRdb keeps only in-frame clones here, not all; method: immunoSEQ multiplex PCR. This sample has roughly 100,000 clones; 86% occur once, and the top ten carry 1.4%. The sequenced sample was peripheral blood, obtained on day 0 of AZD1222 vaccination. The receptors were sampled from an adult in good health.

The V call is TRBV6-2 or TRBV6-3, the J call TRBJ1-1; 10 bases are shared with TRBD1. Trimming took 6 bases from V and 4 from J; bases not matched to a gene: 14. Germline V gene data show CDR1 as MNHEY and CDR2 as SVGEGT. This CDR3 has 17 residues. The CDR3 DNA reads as TGTGCCAGCAGCCCAACCGGGACAGGGGAGGGAGGCACTGAAGCTTTCTTT. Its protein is CASSPTGTGEGGTEAFF.

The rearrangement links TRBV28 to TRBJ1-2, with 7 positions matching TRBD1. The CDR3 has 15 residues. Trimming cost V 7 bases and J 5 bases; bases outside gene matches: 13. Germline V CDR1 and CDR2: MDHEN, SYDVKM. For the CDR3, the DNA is TGTGCCAGCATTCTTACGATAACAGGGGAATATGGCTACACCTTC. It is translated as CASILTITGEYGYTF.

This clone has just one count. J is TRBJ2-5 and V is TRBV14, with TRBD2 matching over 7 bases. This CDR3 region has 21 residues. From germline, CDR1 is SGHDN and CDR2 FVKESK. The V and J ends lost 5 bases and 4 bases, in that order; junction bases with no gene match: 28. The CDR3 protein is CASSSPPPGFGWWEGTETQYF. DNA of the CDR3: TGTGCCAGCAGCTCTCCGCCCCCGGGGTTTGGGTGGTGGGAGGGCACAGAGACCCAGTACTTC.

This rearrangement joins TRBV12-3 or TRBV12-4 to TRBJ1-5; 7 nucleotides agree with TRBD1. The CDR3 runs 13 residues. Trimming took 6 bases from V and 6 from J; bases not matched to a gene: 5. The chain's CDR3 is CASRADRSQPQHF. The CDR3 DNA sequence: TGTGCCAGCAGGGCGGACAGGAGTCAGCCCCAGCATTTT.

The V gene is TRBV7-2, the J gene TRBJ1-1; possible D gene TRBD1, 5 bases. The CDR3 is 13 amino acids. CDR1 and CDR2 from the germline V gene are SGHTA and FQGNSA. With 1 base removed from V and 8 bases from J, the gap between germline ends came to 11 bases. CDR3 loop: CASSLGRGSEAFF. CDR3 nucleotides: TGTGCCAGCAGCTTAGGGCGGGGGAGCGAAGCTTTCTTT.

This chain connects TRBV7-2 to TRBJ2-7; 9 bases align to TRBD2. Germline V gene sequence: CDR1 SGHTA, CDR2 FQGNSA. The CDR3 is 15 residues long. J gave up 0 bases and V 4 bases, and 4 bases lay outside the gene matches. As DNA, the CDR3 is TGTGCCAGCAGCTCCGCTAGCGGGACCTCCTACGAGCAGTACTTC. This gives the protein CASSSASGTSYEQYF.

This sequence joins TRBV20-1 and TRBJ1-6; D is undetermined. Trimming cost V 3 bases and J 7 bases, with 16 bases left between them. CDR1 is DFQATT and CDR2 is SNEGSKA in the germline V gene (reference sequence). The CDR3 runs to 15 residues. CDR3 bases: TGCAGTGCTAGTTTCCTGGGCCCGGGCAATTCACCCCTCCACTTT. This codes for CSASFLGPGNSPLHF.

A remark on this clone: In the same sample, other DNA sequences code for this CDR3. The CDR3 spells CASSQDRYNEQFF. The CDR3 region has the DNA TGTGCCAGCAGCCAAGATCGTTACAATGAGCAGTTCTTC. The chain couples TRBV14 to TRBJ2-1; D is undetermined. Germline V gene lookup returns CDR1 SGHDN and CDR2 FVKESK. This CDR3 has 13 residues. V lost 0 bases and J 4 bases, leaving 4 bases between the germline ends.

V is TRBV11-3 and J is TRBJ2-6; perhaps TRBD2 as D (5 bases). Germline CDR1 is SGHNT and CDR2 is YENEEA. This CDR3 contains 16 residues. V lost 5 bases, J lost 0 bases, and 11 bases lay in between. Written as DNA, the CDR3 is TGTGCCAGCAGCCCCGGACTGAGCTCTGGGGCCAACGTCCTGACTTTC. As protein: CASSPGLSSGANVLTF.

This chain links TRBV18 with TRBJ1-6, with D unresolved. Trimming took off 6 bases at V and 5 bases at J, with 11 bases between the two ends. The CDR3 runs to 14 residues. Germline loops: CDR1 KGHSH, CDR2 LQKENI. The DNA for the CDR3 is TGTGCCAGCTCCCCAACCGAAGATAATTCACCCCTCCACTTT. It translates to CASSPTEDNSPLHF.

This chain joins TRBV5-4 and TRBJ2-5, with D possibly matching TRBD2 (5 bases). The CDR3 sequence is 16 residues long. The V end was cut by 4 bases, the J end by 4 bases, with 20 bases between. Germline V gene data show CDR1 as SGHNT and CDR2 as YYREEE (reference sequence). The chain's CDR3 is CASSTGPEVGIETQYF. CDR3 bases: TGTGCCAGCAGCACCGGACCTGAGGTCGGGATAGAGACCCAGTACTTC.

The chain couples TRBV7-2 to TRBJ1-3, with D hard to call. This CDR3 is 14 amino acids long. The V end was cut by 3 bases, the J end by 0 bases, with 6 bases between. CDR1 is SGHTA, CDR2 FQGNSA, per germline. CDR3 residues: CASSFTSSGNTIYF. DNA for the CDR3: TGTGCCAGCAGCTTCACAAGCTCTGGAAACACCATATATTTT.

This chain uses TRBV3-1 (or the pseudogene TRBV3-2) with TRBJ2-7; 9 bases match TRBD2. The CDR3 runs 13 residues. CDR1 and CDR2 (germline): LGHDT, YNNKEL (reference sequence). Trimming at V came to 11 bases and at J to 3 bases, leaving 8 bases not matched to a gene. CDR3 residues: CAVGSGGDYEQYF. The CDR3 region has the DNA TGTGCCGTAGGTAGCGGGGGAGACTACGAGCAGTACTTC.

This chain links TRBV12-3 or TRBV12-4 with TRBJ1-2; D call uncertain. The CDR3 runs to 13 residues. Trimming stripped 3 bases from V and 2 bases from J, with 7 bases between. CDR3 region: CASSLTVNYGYTF. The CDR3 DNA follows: TGTGCCAGCAGTTTGACGGTAAACTATGGCTACACCTTC.

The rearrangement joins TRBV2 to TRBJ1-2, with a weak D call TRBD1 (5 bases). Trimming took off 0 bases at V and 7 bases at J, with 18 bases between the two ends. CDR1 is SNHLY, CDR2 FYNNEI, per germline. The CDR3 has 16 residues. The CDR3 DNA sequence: TGTGCCAGCAGTGAAGCGCTTTACAGGCCCCGAGGTGGCTACACCTTC. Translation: CASSEALYRPRGGYTF.

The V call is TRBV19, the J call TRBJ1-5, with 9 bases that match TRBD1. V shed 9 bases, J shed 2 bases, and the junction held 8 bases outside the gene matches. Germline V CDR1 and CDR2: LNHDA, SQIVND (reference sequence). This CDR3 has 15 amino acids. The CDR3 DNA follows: TGTGCCAGCACTAATACAGGGGGCGGCAATCAGCCCCAGCATTTT. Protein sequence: CASTNTGGGNQPQHF.

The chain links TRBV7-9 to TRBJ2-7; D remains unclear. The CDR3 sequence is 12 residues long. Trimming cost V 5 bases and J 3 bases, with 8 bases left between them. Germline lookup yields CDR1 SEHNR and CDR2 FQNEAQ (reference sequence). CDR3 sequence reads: CASSRSGYEQYF. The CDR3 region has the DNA TGTGCCAGCAGCCGATCGGGCTACGAGCAGTACTTC. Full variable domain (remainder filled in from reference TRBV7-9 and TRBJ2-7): DTGVSQNPRHKITKRGQNVTFRCDPISEHNRLYWYRQTLGQGPEFLTYFQNEAQLEKSRLLSDRFSAERPKGSFSTLEIQRTEQGDSAMYLCASSRSGYEQYFGPGTRLTVT.

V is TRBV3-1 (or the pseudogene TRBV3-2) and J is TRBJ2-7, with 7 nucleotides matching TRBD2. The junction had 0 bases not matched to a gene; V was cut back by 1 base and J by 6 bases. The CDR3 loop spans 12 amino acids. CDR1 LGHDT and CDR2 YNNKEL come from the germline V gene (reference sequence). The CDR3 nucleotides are TGTGCCAGCAGCCAAGGCGGGGGCGAGCAGTACTTC. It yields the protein CASSQGGGEQYF.

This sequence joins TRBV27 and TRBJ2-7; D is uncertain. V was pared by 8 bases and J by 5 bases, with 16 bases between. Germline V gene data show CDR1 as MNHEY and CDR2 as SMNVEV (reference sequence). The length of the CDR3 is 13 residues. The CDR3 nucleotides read TGTGCCAGCCGGCCCGGAATGGCCCACGAGCAGTACTTC. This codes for CASRPGMAHEQYF.

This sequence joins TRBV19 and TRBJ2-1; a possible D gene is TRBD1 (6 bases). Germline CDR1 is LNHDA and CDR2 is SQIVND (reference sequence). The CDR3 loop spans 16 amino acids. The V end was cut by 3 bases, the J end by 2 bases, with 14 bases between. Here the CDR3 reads CASSINPGVPYNEQFF. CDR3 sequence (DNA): TGTGCCAGTAGTATCAACCCAGGGGTCCCCTACAATGAGCAGTTCTTC.

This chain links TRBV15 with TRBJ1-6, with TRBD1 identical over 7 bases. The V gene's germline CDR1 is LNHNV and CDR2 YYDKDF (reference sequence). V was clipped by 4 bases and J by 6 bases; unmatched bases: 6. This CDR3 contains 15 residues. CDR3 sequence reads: CATSTRQGVNSPLHF. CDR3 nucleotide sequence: TGTGCCACCAGCACCCGACAGGGTGTTAATTCACCCCTCCACTTT.

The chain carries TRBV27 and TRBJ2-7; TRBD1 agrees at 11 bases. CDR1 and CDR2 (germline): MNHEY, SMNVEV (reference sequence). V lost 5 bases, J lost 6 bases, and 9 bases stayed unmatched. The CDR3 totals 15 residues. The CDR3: CASSPHRTGGSEQYF. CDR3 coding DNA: TGTGCCAGCAGTCCCCACCGGACAGGGGGCTCCGAGCAGTACTTC.

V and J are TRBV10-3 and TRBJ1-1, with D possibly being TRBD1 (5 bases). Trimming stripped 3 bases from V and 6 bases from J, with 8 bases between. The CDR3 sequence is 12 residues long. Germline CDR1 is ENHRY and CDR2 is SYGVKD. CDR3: CAISDRTPEAFF. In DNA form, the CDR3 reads TGTGCCATCAGTGACAGGACACCTGAAGCTTTCTTT.

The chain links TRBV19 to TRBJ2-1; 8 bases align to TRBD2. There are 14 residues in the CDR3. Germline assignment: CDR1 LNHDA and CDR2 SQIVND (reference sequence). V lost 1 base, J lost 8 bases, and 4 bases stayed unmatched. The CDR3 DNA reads TGTGCCAGTAGTATAGTGCGGGGGGTCGATGAGCAGTTCTTC. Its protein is CASSIVRGVDEQFF.

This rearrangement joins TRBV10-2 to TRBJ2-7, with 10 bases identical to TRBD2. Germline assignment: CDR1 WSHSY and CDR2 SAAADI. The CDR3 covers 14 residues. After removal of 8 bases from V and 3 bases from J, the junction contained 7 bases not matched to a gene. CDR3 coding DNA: TGCGCCAGCCGACAGCGGGAGGGCCTCTACGAGCAGTACTTC. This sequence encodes CASRQREGLYEQYF.

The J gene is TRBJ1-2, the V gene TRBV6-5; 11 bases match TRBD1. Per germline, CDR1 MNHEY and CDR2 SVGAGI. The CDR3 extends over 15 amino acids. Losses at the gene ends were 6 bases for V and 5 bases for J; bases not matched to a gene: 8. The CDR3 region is CASRRTGGRVYGYTF. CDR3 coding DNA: TGTGCCAGCAGAAGGACAGGGGGCAGGGTGTATGGCTACACCTTC.

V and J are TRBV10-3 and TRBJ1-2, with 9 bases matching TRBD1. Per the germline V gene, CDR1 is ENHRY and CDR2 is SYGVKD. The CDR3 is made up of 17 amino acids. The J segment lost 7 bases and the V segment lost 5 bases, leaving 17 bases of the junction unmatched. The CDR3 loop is CAISLGRTGAERGGYTF. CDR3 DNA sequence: TGTGCCATCAGTTTGGGCCGGACAGGGGCGGAGAGGGGTGGCTACACCTTC.